This T cell receptor beta chain was recovered during a study of shared clonotypes between healthy human individuals. The V gene's germline CDR1 is SGHVS and CDR2 FQNEAQ. V lost 4 bases, J lost 4 bases, and 10 bases stayed unmatched. This CDR3 comprises 17 residues. The repertoire was sequenced with immunoSEQ multiplex PCR; TCRdb's copy has only in-frame clones and lacks some. The repertoire holds about 2.1 million clones, with 90% to 95% as singletons. Naive CD8 cells comprised CD45RO-negative, CCR7-positively selected cells, excluding terminally differentiated effector memory CD45RA+ cells. The chain uses TRBV7-8 and TRBJ2-3, with 11 bases identical to TRBD2. The receptor was isolated from a man aged 18 to 35 in good health. Some clones in this sample may be carry-over from other donors' samples. Sequenced material: naive CD8+ T cells from PBMCs. CDR3: CASSWRLAGSGPDTQYF. CDR3 nucleotides: TGTGCCAGCAGCTGGAGACTAGCGGGAAGTGGGCCAGATACGCAGTATTTT.